A single sample is the source of the 18 T cell receptor beta chains below, sequenced in a study of blood T cell repertoires in COVID-19 (dated by TCRdb to 2019 to 2021). The protocol used for the library was the immunoSEQ multiplex PCR assay. The table was pulled from immuneACCESS by TCRdb, which kept in-frame rearrangements only. Such tables lose some clones; where checked, under half of the loss comes from unresolved V genes, and the rest has no known cause. The sample profile shows about 370,000 clones; around 90% of them were found once. Around 3% of the sample belongs to the ten largest clones. The sample was peripheral blood. These receptors all come from a woman under 40 with COVID-19, enrolled during active disease.

This sequence joins TRBV7-2 and TRBJ2-3; 10 positions match TRBD2. CDR3 length equals 16 residues. J gave up 0 bases and V 5 bases, and 5 bases lay outside the gene matches. CDR1 and CDR2 (germline): SGHTA, FQGNSA. The CDR3 region is CASSRSGGRSTDTQYF. CDR3 coding DNA: TGTGCCAGCAGCCGTAGCGGGGGGCGTAGCACAGATACGCAGTATTTT.

The V and J genes are TRBV2 and TRBJ1-2; 8 bases fit TRBD1. The CDR3 is made up of 15 amino acids. The V gene's germline CDR1 is SNHLY and CDR2 FYNNEI. J lost 6 bases, V lost 1 base, and 7 bases had no gene match. The DNA for the CDR3 is TGTGCCAGCAGTGAAGGCCGACAGGGGAGTGATGGCTACACCTTC. This encodes CASSEGRQGSDGYTF. Complete variable domain (other parts from reference TRBV2 and TRBJ1-2): EPEVTQTPSHQVTQMGQEVILRCVPISNHLYFYWYRQILGQKVEFLVSFYNNEISEKSEIFDDQFSVERPDGSNFTLKIRSTKLEDSAMYFCASSEGRQGSDGYTFGSGTRLTVV.

The chain combines TRBV27 with TRBJ2-1, with 12 bases identical to TRBD2. CDR3 length: 15 amino acids. V gave up 8 bases and J gave up 4 bases; unmatched junction bases: 6. CDR1 and CDR2 from the germline V gene are MNHEY and SMNVEV (reference sequence). The CDR3 loop is CASGRLAGDYNEQFF. As DNA, the CDR3 is TGTGCCAGCGGGAGACTAGCGGGAGATTACAATGAGCAGTTCTTC.

The J gene is TRBJ2-3, the V gene TRBV25-1; TRBD2 matches at 10 bases. The CDR3 is 12 amino acids. Trimming removed 8 bases from V and 14 bases from J; junction bases left unmatched: 10. Germline assignment: CDR1 MGHDK and CDR2 SYGVNS. The CDR3: CASADLAGEGYF. For the CDR3, the DNA is TGTGCCAGCGCGGATCTAGCGGGGGAGGGGTATTTT. Looking up the rest from reference TRBV25-1 and TRBJ2-3 gives the full variable domain: EADIYQTPRYLVIGTGKKITLECSQTMGHDKMYWYQQDPGMELHLIHYSYGVNSTEKGDLSSESTVSRIRTEHFPLTLESARPSHTSQYLCASADLAGEGYFGPGTRLTVL.

This chain connects TRBV5-1 to TRBJ2-5, with a tentative D call TRBD1 (5 bases). Germline V gives CDR1 SGHRS, CDR2 YFSETQ. This CDR3 comprises 16 residues. The ends were cut back, 4 bases at V and 1 base at J, with 17 bases in the middle. The CDR3 region has the DNA TGCGCCAGCAGCAGACCGGACATCTCCCCCCAAGAGACCCAGTACTTC. It specifies CASSRPDISPQETQYF. Complete variable domain (other parts from reference TRBV5-1 and TRBJ2-5): KAGVTQTPRYLIKTRGQQVTLSCSPISGHRSVSWYQQTPGQGLQFLFEYFSETQRNKGNFPGRFSGRQFSNSRSEMNVSTLELGDSALYLCASSRPDISPQETQYFGPGTRLLVL.

The chain is built from TRBV27 and TRBJ1-2, with D tentatively TRBD1 (5 bases). The germline V and J ends were trimmed by 5 bases and 5 bases, with 15 bases remaining between them. CDR1 is MNHEY and CDR2 is SMNVEV in the germline V gene (reference sequence). This CDR3 is built from 14 residues. CDR3 in amino acids: CASSPRGGIYGYTF. CDR3 in DNA: TGTGCCAGCAGTCCGCGTGGGGGGATTTATGGCTACACCTTC.

The chain recombines TRBV6-2 or TRBV6-3 with TRBJ1-1, with TRBD1 matching 9 bases. The V gene end was trimmed by 2 bases and the J gene end by 6 bases; junction bases not matched to a gene: 7. Germline V gives CDR1 MNHEY, CDR2 SVGEGT. This CDR3 spans 15 amino acids. The CDR3 nucleotides read TGTGCCAGCAGTTACCGGAGCCGGGACAGGGCTGAAGCTTTCTTT. Its translation: CASSYRSRDRAEAFF.

This clone has only one observation. V usage is TRBV4-3 and J usage is TRBJ1-6, with a weak D call TRBD1 (6 bases). This CDR3 contains 18 residues. Germline lookup yields CDR1 LGHNA and CDR2 YSLEER. V was trimmed by 1 base and J by 0 bases, leaving 13 bases between them. The CDR3 coding sequence is TGCGCCAGCAGCCAAGCGTCAGGGACAAGCTCCTATAATTCACCCCTCCACTTT. Amino acids: CASSQASGTSSYNSPLHF.

V gene TRBV3-1 (or the pseudogene TRBV3-2) combines with J gene TRBJ2-7, with D possibly TRBD1 on 5 matching bases. V dropped 0 bases and J dropped 2 bases, with 14 bases sitting between them. CDR1 and CDR2 from the germline V gene are LGHDT and YNNKEL (reference sequence). The CDR3 has 16 residues. The CDR3 spells CASSQETVTVPYEQYV. For the CDR3, the DNA is TGTGCCAGCAGCCAAGAAACGGTGACAGTCCCCTACGAGCAGTACGTC.

The chain employs TRBV14 and TRBJ2-2; D is uncertain. CDR3 length equals 15 residues. Germline V CDR1 and CDR2: SGHDN, FVKESK. The V and J ends lost 3 bases and 2 bases respectively, with 10 bases between them. This chain's CDR3 is CASSQVAVNTGELFF. CDR3 DNA sequence: TGTGCCAGCAGCCAGGTTGCGGTTAACACCGGGGAGCTGTTTTTT.

This clone was detected a few times. The CDR3 coding sequence is TGTGCCAGCAGACAGGAGAGCTACGAGCAGTACTTC. Protein: CASRQESYEQYF. This chain connects TRBV2 to TRBJ2-7, with D possibly matching TRBD1 (5 bases). CDR1 and CDR2 (germline): SNHLY, FYNNEI. The V and J ends lost 6 bases and 3 bases respectively, with 9 bases between them. The CDR3 consists of 12 residues.

The chain has TRBV7-2 and TRBJ2-1; TRBD2 matches 12 bases. Germline V lookup: CDR1 SGHTA, CDR2 FQGNSA. The CDR3 is made up of 14 amino acids. Germline trimming cut 3 bases from V and 9 bases from J; bases unmatched to any gene: 3. The CDR3 region is CASSFRLAGVEQFF. In nucleotides, the CDR3 is TGTGCCAGCAGCTTTAGACTAGCGGGGGTTGAGCAGTTCTTC.

The chain uses TRBV6-6 and TRBJ2-5, with 9 bases matching TRBD2. The V gene's germline CDR1 is MNHNY and CDR2 SVGAGI (reference sequence). The CDR3 consists of 15 residues. V trimming: 6 bases; J trimming: 3 bases; junction bases outside the gene matches: 8. As DNA, the CDR3 is TGTGCCAGCAGCCTAGGGGCTAGCGGGAAAGAGACCCAGTACTTC. As protein: CASSLGASGKETQYF.

This clone was detected only once. The J gene is TRBJ1-4, the V gene TRBV19; no reliable D call. Germline lookup yields CDR1 LNHDA and CDR2 SQIVND (reference sequence). Trimming took off 1 base at V and 0 bases at J, with 6 bases between the two ends. The CDR3 runs to 15 residues. CDR3 amino acids: CASSIGRSTNEKLFF. The CDR3 DNA follows: TGTGCCAGTAGTATAGGCCGGTCAACTAATGAAAAACTGTTTTTT. Together with reference TRBV19 and TRBJ1-4, the CDR3 gives the full variable domain: DGGITQSPKYLFRKEGQNVTLSCEQNLNHDAMYWYRQDPGQGLRLIYYSQIVNDFQKGDIAEGYSVSREKKESFPLTVTSAQKNPTAFYLCASSIGRSTNEKLFFGSGTQLSVL.

The chain recombines TRBV5-4 with TRBJ2-7, with a possible D match to TRBD2 (5 bases). This CDR3 comprises 15 residues. Germline V lookup: CDR1 SGHNT, CDR2 YYREEE (reference sequence). V was cut by 4 bases and J by 3 bases, with 17 bases left in between. CDR3 DNA sequence: TGTGCCAGCAGCCACCCAGAGGGCTGGAACTACGAGCAGTACGTC. It specifies CASSHPEGWNYEQYV.

This clone was detected once. V usage is TRBV6-5 and J usage is TRBJ1-1, with D possibly being TRBD1 (5 bases). This CDR3 has 14 amino acids. CDR1 and CDR2 from the germline V gene are MNHEY and SVGAGI. The ends were cut back, 5 bases at V and 1 base at J, with 11 bases in the middle. The CDR3 spells CASSPRGQNTEAFF. CDR3 nucleotide sequence: TGTGCCAGCAGTCCACGAGGACAGAACACTGAAGCTTTCTTT.

This clone was picked up a small number of times. This chain connects TRBV7-9 to TRBJ1-5, with D perhaps matching TRBD1 (5 bases). With 4 bases removed from V and 6 bases from J, the gap between germline ends came to 13 bases. CDR1 is SEHNR, CDR2 FQNEAQ, per germline (reference sequence). CDR3 length equals 14 residues. CDR3: CASSSAQGVQPQHF. In DNA, the CDR3 is TGTGCCAGCAGCTCCGCGCAGGGTGTTCAGCCCCAGCATTTT.

This clone was recorded only once. The V gene is TRBV9, the J gene TRBJ2-6; unclear D gene. Germline values: CDR1 SGDLS, CDR2 YYNGEE. V was shortened by 7 bases and J by 0 bases, with 11 bases between the two germline ends. CDR3 size: 15 residues. CDR3 amino acids: CASSIAPSGANVLTF. The CDR3 DNA reads TGTGCCAGCTCTATAGCCCCCTCTGGGGCCAACGTCCTGACTTTC.